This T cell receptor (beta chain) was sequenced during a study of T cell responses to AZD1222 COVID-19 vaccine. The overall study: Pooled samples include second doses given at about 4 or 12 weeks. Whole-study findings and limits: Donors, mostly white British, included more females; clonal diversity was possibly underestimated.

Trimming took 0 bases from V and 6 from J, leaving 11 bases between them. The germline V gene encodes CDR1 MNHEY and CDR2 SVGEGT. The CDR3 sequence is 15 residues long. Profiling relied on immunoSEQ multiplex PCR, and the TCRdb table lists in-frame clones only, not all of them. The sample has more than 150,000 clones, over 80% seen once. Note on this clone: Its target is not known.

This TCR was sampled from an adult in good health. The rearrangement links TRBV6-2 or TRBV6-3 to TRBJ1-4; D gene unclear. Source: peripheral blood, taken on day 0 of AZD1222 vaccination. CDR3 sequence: CASSYSEDGDEKLFF. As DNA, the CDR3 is TGTGCCAGCAGTTACTCCGAGGATGGGGATGAAAAACTGTTTTTT.